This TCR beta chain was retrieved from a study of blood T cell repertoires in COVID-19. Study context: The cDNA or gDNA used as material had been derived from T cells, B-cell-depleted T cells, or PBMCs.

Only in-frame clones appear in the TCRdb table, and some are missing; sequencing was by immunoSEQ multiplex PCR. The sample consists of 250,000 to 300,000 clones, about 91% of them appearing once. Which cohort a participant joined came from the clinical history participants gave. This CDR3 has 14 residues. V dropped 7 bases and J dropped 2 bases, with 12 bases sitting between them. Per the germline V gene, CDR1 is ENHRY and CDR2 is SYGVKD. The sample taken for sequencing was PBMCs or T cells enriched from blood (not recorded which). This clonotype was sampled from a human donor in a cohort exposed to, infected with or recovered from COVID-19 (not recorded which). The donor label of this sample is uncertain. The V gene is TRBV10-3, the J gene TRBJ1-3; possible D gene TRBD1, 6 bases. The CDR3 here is CAINPTGTGNTIYF. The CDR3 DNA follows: TGTGCCATCAACCCGACAGGCACTGGAAACACCATATATTTT.